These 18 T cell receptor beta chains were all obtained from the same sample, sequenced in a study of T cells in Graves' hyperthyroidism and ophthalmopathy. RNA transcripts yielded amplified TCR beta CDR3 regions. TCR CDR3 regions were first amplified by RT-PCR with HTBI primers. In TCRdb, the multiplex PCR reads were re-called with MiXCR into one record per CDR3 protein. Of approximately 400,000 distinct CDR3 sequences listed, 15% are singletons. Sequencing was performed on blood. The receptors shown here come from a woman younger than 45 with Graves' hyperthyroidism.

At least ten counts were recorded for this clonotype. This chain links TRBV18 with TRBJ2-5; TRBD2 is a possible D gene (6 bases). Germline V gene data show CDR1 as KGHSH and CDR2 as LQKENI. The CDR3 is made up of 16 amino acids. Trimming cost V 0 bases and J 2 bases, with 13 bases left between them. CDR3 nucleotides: TGTGCCAGCTCACCACCTTCACCTAGCGAACAAGAGACCCAGTACTTC. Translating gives CASSPPSPSEQETQYF.

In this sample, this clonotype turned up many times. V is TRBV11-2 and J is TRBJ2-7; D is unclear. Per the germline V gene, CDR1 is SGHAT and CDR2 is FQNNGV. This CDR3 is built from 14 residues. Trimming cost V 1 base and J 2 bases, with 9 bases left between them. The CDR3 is CASSLGASAYEQYF. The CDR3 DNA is TGTGCCAGCAGCTTAGGGGCCTCAGCCTACGAGCAGTACTTC.

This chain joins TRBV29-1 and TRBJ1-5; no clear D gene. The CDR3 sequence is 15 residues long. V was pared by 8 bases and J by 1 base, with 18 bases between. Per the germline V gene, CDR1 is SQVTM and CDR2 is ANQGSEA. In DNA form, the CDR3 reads TGCAGCCCGGAGGGTGGGGATACCAGCAATCAGCCCCAGCATTTT. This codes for CSPEGGDTSNQPQHF. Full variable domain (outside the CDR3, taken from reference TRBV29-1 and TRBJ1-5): SAVISQKPSRDICQRGTSLTIQCQVDSQVTMMFWYRQQPGQSLTLIATANQGSEATYESGFVIDKFPISRPNLTFSTLTVSNMSPEDSSIYLCSPEGGDTSNQPQHFGDGTRLSIL.

CDR3 region: CASSLNAAGSVNTEAFF. DNA for the CDR3: TGCGCCAGCAGCTTAAACGCCGCGGGGAGTGTGAACACTGAAGCTTTCTTT. V usage is TRBV5-1 and J usage is TRBJ1-1; no clear D. This CDR3 is built from 17 residues. Germline lookup yields CDR1 SGHRS and CDR2 YFSETQ. V was cut by 2 bases and J by 0 bases, with 17 bases left in between.

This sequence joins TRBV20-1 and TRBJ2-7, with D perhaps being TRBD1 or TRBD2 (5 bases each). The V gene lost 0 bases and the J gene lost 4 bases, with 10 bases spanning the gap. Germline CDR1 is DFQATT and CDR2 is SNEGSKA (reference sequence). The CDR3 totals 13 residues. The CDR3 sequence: CSARDRDPYEQYF. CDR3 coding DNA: TGCAGTGCTAGAGATCGGGACCCTTACGAGCAGTACTTC.

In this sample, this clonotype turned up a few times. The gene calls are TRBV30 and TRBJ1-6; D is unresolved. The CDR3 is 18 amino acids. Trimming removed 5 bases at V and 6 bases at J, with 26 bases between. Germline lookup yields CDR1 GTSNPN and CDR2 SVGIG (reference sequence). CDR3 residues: CAWGRDPPGLKTNSPLHF. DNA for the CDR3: TGTGCCTGGGGCCGAGACCCTCCCGGACTGAAGACTAATTCACCCCTCCACTTT. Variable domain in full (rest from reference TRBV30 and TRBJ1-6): SQTIHQWPATLVQPVGSPLSLECTVEGTSNPNLYWYRQAAGRGLQLLFYSVGIGQISSEVPQNLSASRPQDRQFILSSKKLLLSDSGFYLCAWGRDPPGLKTNSPLHFGNGTRLTVT.

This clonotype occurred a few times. CDR3 protein: CASSRGTSASEQYF. CDR3 coding DNA: TGTGCCAGCAGTCGCGGGACTAGCGCTTCCGAGCAGTACTTC. The chain joins TRBV25-1 to TRBJ2-7; TRBD2 matches 10 bases. CDR1 is MGHDK, CDR2 SYGVNS, per germline. J gave up 6 bases and V 5 bases, and 7 bases lay outside the gene matches. The CDR3 consists of 14 residues.

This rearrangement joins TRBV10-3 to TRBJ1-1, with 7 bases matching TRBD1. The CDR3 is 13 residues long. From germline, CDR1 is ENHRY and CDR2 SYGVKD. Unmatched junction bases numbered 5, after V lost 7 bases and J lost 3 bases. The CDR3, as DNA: TGTGCCATCAACAGGGGTTCGGACACTGAAGCTTTCTTT. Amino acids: CAINRGSDTEAFF.

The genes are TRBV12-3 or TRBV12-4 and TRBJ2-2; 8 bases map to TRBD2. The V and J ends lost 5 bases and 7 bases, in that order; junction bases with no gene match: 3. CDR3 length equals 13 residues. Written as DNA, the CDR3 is TGTGCCAGCAGTCAGCGGGAGCTCGGGGAGCTGTTTTTT. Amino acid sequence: CASSQRELGELFF.

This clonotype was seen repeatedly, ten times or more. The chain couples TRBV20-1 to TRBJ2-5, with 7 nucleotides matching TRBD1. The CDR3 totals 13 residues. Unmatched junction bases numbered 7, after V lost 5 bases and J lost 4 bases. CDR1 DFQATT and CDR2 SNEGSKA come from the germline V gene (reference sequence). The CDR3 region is CSAPQTGVETQYF. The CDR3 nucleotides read TGCAGTGCTCCCCAAACAGGGGTAGAGACCCAGTACTTC.

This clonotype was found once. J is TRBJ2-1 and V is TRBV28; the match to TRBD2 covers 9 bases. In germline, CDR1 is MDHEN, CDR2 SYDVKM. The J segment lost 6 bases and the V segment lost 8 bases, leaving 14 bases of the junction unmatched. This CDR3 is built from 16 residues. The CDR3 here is CASSLRASGIVNEQFF. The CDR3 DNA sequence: TGTGCCAGCTCCCTTAGGGCTAGCGGGATAGTCAATGAGCAGTTCTTC. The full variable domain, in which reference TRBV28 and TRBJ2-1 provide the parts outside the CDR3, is DVKVTQSSRYLVKRTGEKVFLECVQDMDHENMFWYRQDPGLGLRLIYFSYDVKMKEKGDIPEGYSVSREKKERFSLILESASTNQTSMYLCASSLRASGIVNEQFFGPGTRLTVL.

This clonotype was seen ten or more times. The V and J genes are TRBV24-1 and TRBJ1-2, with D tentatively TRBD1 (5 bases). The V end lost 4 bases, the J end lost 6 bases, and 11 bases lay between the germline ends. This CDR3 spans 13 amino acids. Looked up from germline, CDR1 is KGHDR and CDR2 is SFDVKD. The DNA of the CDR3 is TGTGCCACCAGTGACCCGGGACGGGATGGCTACACCTTC. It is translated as CATSDPGRDGYTF.

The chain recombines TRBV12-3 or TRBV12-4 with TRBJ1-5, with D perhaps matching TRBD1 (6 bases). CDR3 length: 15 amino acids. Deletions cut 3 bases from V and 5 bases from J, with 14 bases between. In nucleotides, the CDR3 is TGTGCCAGCAGTTTTAGGGGGGGAGGGGATCAGCCCCAGCATTTT. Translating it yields CASSFRGGGDQPQHF.

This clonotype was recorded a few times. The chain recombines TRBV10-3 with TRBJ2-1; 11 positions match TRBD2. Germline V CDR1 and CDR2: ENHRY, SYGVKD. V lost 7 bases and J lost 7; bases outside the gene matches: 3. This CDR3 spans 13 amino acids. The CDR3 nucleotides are TGTGCCATCAAGGGGACTAGCGGTAATGAGCAGTTCTTC. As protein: CAIKGTSGNEQFF.

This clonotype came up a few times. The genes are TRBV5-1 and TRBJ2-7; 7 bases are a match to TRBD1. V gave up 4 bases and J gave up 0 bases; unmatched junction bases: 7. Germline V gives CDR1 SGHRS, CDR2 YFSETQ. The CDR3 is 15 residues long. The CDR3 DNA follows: TGCGCCAGCAGCGCAACCTGGGACAGCTCCTACGAGCAGTACTTC. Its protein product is CASSATWDSSYEQYF.

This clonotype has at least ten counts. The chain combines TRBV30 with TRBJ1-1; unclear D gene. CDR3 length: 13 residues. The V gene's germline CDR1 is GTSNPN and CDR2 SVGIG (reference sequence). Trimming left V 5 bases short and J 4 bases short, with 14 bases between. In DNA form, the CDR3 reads TGTGCCTGGGAAAAGGTTCGGGGCACTGAAGCTTTCTTT. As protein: CAWEKVRGTEAFF. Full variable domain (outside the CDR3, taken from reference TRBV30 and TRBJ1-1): SQTIHQWPATLVQPVGSPLSLECTVEGTSNPNLYWYRQAAGRGLQLLFYSVGIGQISSEVPQNLSASRPQDRQFILSSKKLLLSDSGFYLCAWEKVRGTEAFFGQGTRLTVV.

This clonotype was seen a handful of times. Here the CDR3 reads CASSLGLAGHYNEQFF. The CDR3 DNA follows: TGTGCCAGCAGCTTAGGGCTAGCGGGTCACTACAATGAGCAGTTCTTC. The chain combines TRBV7-9 with TRBJ2-1; 8 bases fit TRBD2. Trimming removed 1 base from V and 3 bases from J; junction bases left unmatched: 5. The CDR3 runs 16 residues. Per the germline V gene, CDR1 is SEHNR and CDR2 is FQNEAQ (reference sequence). The variable domain in full, with the rest retrieved from reference TRBV7-9 and TRBJ2-1, is DTGVSQNPRHKITKRGQNVTFRCDPISEHNRLYWYRQTLGQGPEFLTYFQNEAQLEKSRLLSDRFSAERPKGSFSTLEIQRTEQGDSAMYLCASSLGLAGHYNEQFFGPGTRLTVL.

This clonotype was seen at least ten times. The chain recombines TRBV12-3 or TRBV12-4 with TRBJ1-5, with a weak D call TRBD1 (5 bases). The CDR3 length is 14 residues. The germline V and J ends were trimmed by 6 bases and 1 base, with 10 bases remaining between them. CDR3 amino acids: CASSPTGSNQPQHF. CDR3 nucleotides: TGTGCCAGCAGCCCCACAGGAAGCAATCAGCCCCAGCATTTT.